These 10 T cell receptor beta chains share one sample of origin, sequenced in a study of T-cell memory formation after mild COVID-19. TCRdb passed the 5' RACE reads through MiXCR, listing each CDR3 protein once. This table holds 280,000 or so distinct CDR3 sequences, roughly 18% found once. Sample: PBMCs or a T cell subset sorted from them (not recorded which). These receptors all come from a man younger than 35 who had mild COVID-19 (a few samples of this study predate the infection). Cell type and time point are not known.

The rearrangement joins TRBV5-1 to TRBJ2-7; possible D gene TRBD1, 6 bases. The CDR3 loop spans 13 amino acids. Trimming left V 0 bases short and J 6 bases short, with 10 bases between. CDR1 SGHRS and CDR2 YFSETQ come from the germline V gene. The CDR3 coding sequence is TGCGCCAGCAGCTTGGAGGGGGTCGGCGAGCAGTACTTC. Translated, it gives CASSLEGVGEQYF.

This clonotype was counted only a few times. The V gene is TRBV19, the J gene TRBJ2-7; D remains unclear. Looked up from germline, CDR1 is LNHDA and CDR2 is SQIVND (reference sequence). V lost 3 bases and J lost 6, with 12 bases in between. The CDR3 totals 13 residues. The CDR3 region has the DNA TGTGCCAGTAGTATTGGGGTAACGGGCGAGCAGTACGTC. Translating gives CASSIGVTGEQYV.

V is TRBV11-1 and J is TRBJ2-7; D is perhaps TRBD1 (6 bases). The CDR3 consists of 15 residues. Trimming removed 5 bases from V and 0 bases from J, with 14 bases in between. Germline CDR1 and CDR2: SGHAT and FQDESV (reference sequence). The CDR3 loop reads CASSARQVYSYEQYF. CDR3 sequence (DNA): TGTGCCAGCAGCGCTCGACAGGTTTACTCCTACGAGCAGTACTTC. The entire variable domain, with the rest obtained from reference TRBV11-1 and TRBJ2-7, is as follows: EAEVAQSPRYKITEKSQAVAFWCDPISGHATLYWYRQILGQGPELLVQFQDESVVDDSQLPKDRFSAERLKGVDSTLKIQPAELGDSAMYLCASSARQVYSYEQYFGPGTRLTVT.

Only a few counts were recorded for this clonotype. The V gene is TRBV7-6, the J gene TRBJ2-2; 10 bases are shared with TRBD2. Germline values: CDR1 SGHVS, CDR2 FNYEAQ. The CDR3 contains 18 residues. V lost 2 bases and J lost 0; bases outside the gene matches: 6. The CDR3 protein is CASSLRASGGPNTGELFF. In DNA, the CDR3 is TGTGCCAGCAGCTTAAGGGCTAGCGGGGGACCGAACACCGGGGAGCTGTTTTTT.

V gene TRBV27 combines with J gene TRBJ1-5, with D unresolved. V was clipped by 3 bases and J by 3 bases, with 9 bases between them. Germline V gene lookup returns CDR1 MNHEY and CDR2 SMNVEV (reference sequence). The CDR3 runs to 14 residues. CDR3 region: CASSFSGLNQPQHF. The CDR3 coding sequence is TGTGCCAGCAGTTTTTCCGGGCTCAATCAGCCCCAGCATTTT.

V is TRBV5-1 and J is TRBJ1-5, with D possibly being TRBD1 (6 bases). Germline assignment: CDR1 SGHRS and CDR2 YFSETQ. The CDR3 spans 13 residues. Trimming removed 0 bases from V and 7 bases from J, with 8 bases in between. The chain's CDR3 is CASSLEGEQPQHF. The CDR3 DNA reads as TGCGCCAGCAGCTTGGAGGGGGAGCAGCCCCAGCATTTT. The entire variable domain, with the rest obtained from reference TRBV5-1 and TRBJ1-5, is as follows: KAGVTQTPRYLIKTRGQQVTLSCSPISGHRSVSWYQQTPGQGLQFLFEYFSETQRNKGNFPGRFSGRQFSNSRSEMNVSTLELGDSALYLCASSLEGEQPQHFGDGTRLSIL.

This clonotype was seen a single time. The rearrangement uses TRBV18 and TRBJ2-5; D uncertain. The CDR3 length is 15 residues. The germline gives CDR1 KGHSH, CDR2 LQKENI. The V end lost 3 bases, the J end lost 0 bases, and 11 bases lay between the germline ends. CDR3 nucleotide sequence: TGTGCCAGCTCACCTCGGACCGCCTACCAAGAGACCCAGTACTTC. It translates to CASSPRTAYQETQYF. The full variable domain, its missing parts supplied by reference TRBV18 and TRBJ2-5, is NAGVMQNPRHLVRRRGQEARLRCSPMKGHSHVYWYRQLPEEGLKFMVYLQKENIIDESGMPKERFSAEFPKEGPSILRIQQVVRGDSAAYFCASSPRTAYQETQYFGPGTRLLVL.

This chain joins TRBV4-3 and TRBJ1-2; D unclear. The CDR3 covers 14 residues. Trimming took off 0 bases at V and 2 bases at J, with 7 bases between the two ends. Germline assignment: CDR1 LGHNA and CDR2 YSLEER. The CDR3, as DNA: TGCGCCAGCAGCCAAGAAACACGGAACTATGGCTACACCTTC. It encodes CASSQETRNYGYTF.

This clonotype was found many times. The rearrangement joins TRBV7-9 to TRBJ2-5; no clear D. The CDR3 has 13 residues. V lost 3 bases, J lost 0 bases, and 5 bases lay in between. Germline loops: CDR1 SEHNR, CDR2 FQNEAQ (reference sequence). In DNA form, the CDR3 reads TGTGCCAGCAGCTTGATCGACCAAGAGACCCAGTACTTC. Amino acids: CASSLIDQETQYF. The whole variable domain, filled in from reference TRBV7-9 and TRBJ2-5, reads DTGVSQNPRHKITKRGQNVTFRCDPISEHNRLYWYRQTLGQGPEFLTYFQNEAQLEKSRLLSDRFSAERPKGSFSTLEIQRTEQGDSAMYLCASSLIDQETQYFGPGTRLLVL.

This chain connects TRBV4-3 to TRBJ2-1; maybe TRBD1 (5 bases). The V and J ends lost 0 bases and 10 bases respectively, with 13 bases between them. The CDR3 contains 14 residues. CDR1 LGHNA and CDR2 YSLEER come from the germline V gene. The chain's CDR3 is CASSQDRRGWEQFF. The CDR3 coding sequence is TGCGCCAGCAGCCAAGACAGAAGGGGCTGGGAGCAGTTCTTC.